The 25 T cell receptor beta chains given below trace back to one sample, sequenced in a study of identifying expanded T cells in peripheral blood. TCRdb keeps only in-frame clones here, not all; method: immunoSEQ multiplex PCR. This sample has over 70,000 clones, with approximately 90% found just once. The source material was blood. All receptors derive from a person between 18 and 75 years old in good health.

V is TRBV9 and J is TRBJ1-2; TRBD1 matches 8 bases. Germline CDR1 SGDLS, CDR2 YYNGEE. There are 23 residues in the CDR3. J was trimmed by 0 bases and V by 1 base; bases with no gene match: 26. The CDR3 sequence is CASSVRSGTGPYPEPWANYGYTF. In DNA, the CDR3 is TGTGCCAGCAGCGTAAGATCAGGGACAGGCCCATACCCGGAGCCTTGGGCTAACTATGGCTACACCTTC. Complete variable domain (other parts from reference TRBV9 and TRBJ1-2): DSGVTQTPKHLITATGQRVTLRCSPRSGDLSVYWYQQSLDQGLQFLIQYYNGEERAKGNILERFSAQQFPDLHSELNLSSLELGDSALYFCASSVRSGTGPYPEPWANYGYTFGSGTRLTVV.

J is TRBJ2-1 and V is TRBV2; D remains ambiguous. The CDR3 length is 12 residues. Trimming took 7 bases from V and 10 from J, leaving 14 bases between them. Looked up from germline, CDR1 is SNHLY and CDR2 is FYNNEI. As DNA, the CDR3 is TGTGCCAGCAAAGGGCAGCCCCAAGAGCAGTTCTTC. This translates into CASKGQPQEQFF. The complete variable domain, with remaining parts taken from reference TRBV2 and TRBJ2-1, reads EPEVTQTPSHQVTQMGQEVILRCVPISNHLYFYWYRQILGQKVEFLVSFYNNEISEKSEIFDDQFSVERPDGSNFTLKIRSTKLEDSAMYFCASKGQPQEQFFGPGTRLTVL.

V gene TRBV28 combines with J gene TRBJ1-2; TRBD1 might be the D (5 bases). Germline assignment: CDR1 MDHEN and CDR2 SYDVKM. The CDR3 consists of 17 residues. Trimming left V 5 bases short and J 2 bases short, with 21 bases between. CDR3 protein: CASSLPSGVGGNYGYTF. DNA for the CDR3: TGTGCCAGCAGTCTCCCGTCGGGGGTTGGGGGGAACTATGGCTACACCTTC.

J is TRBJ2-1 and V is TRBV6-1; 14 bases align to TRBD2. J was trimmed by 16 bases and V by 6 bases; bases with no gene match: 8. The CDR3 runs to 13 residues. CDR1 is MNHNS, CDR2 SASEGT, per germline. CDR3 amino acids: CASSGTSGGDGFF. The DNA for the CDR3 is TGTGCCAGCAGCGGGACTAGCGGGGGTGATGGCTTCTTC.

The V and J genes are TRBV9 and TRBJ2-3, with D perhaps being TRBD1 or TRBD2 (5 bases each). CDR3 length equals 16 residues. Trimming shortened V by 4 bases and J by 0 bases, and 15 bases separated the two germline ends. From germline, CDR1 is SGDLS and CDR2 YYNGEE. CDR3 coding DNA: TGTGCCAGCAGCCCCCGGGACCTCTCTAGCACAGATACGCAGTATTTT. Translation: CASSPRDLSSTDTQYF. Variable domain in full (rest from reference TRBV9 and TRBJ2-3): DSGVTQTPKHLITATGQRVTLRCSPRSGDLSVYWYQQSLDQGLQFLIQYYNGEERAKGNILERFSAQQFPDLHSELNLSSLELGDSALYFCASSPRDLSSTDTQYFGPGTRLTVL.

The V and J genes are TRBV5-1 and TRBJ1-2; the D gene is possibly TRBD1 (5 bases). The CDR3 consists of 14 residues. Germline CDR1 is SGHRS and CDR2 is YFSETQ. With 4 bases removed from V and 3 bases from J, the gap between germline ends came to 13 bases. For the CDR3, the DNA is TGCGCCAGCAGCCTTGGGGGGACCCACTATGGCTACACCTTC. This sequence encodes CASSLGGTHYGYTF. The complete variable domain, with remaining parts taken from reference TRBV5-1 and TRBJ1-2, reads KAGVTQTPRYLIKTRGQQVTLSCSPISGHRSVSWYQQTPGQGLQFLFEYFSETQRNKGNFPGRFSGRQFSNSRSEMNVSTLELGDSALYLCASSLGGTHYGYTFGSGTRLTVV.

This chain uses TRBV6-6 with TRBJ1-2; D ambiguous. V was cut by 5 bases and J by 0 bases, with 7 bases left in between. The CDR3 has 13 residues. Germline V CDR1 and CDR2: MNHNY, SVGAGI (reference sequence). The CDR3 DNA reads as TGTGCCAGCAGTCAACAGTCTAACTATGGCTACACCTTC. Translating gives CASSQQSNYGYTF.

The chain combines TRBV5-4 with TRBJ1-1, with D perhaps matching TRBD1 (6 bases). Germline CDR1 and CDR2: SGHNT and YYREEE (reference sequence). The CDR3 loop spans 13 amino acids. The germline V and J ends were trimmed by 3 bases and 11 bases, with 17 bases remaining between them. This CDR3 is CASSSSWAGVAFF. CDR3 nucleotides: TGTGCCAGCAGCTCGTCCTGGGCAGGGGTGGCTTTCTTT.

The V call is TRBV6-6, the J call TRBJ1-5; the match to TRBD1 covers 7 bases. V dropped 7 bases and J dropped 0; count of bases not matched to a gene: 3. Germline values: CDR1 MNHNY, CDR2 SVGAGI (reference sequence). This CDR3 contains 14 residues. The CDR3 DNA is TGTGCCAGCAAAGGGACAGATAGCAATCAGCCCCAGCATTTT. Translated, it gives CASKGTDSNQPQHF.

CDR3 region: CASSSRGWQSSYEQYF. For the CDR3, the DNA is TGTGCCAGCAGCTCCAGGGGTTGGCAGAGCTCCTACGAGCAGTACTTC. This sequence joins TRBV13 and TRBJ2-7; D is possibly TRBD1 (6 bases). The germline V and J ends were trimmed by 4 bases and 0 bases, with 16 bases remaining between them. This CDR3 has 16 amino acids. CDR1 is PRHDT and CDR2 is FYEKMQ in the germline V gene (reference sequence).

The chain has TRBV7-9 and TRBJ1-1; D not resolved. This CDR3 is built from 13 residues. V dropped 3 bases and J dropped 4 bases, with 9 bases sitting between them. Germline V CDR1 and CDR2: SEHNR, FQNEAQ (reference sequence). The CDR3 spells CASSFHGSTEAFF. The CDR3 bases are TGTGCCAGCAGCTTTCATGGGAGCACTGAAGCTTTCTTT.

The chain uses TRBV9 and TRBJ2-7; possibly TRBD2 for D (6 bases). Deletions cut 0 bases from V and 3 bases from J, with 13 bases between. This CDR3 has 15 amino acids. Per the germline V gene, CDR1 is SGDLS and CDR2 is YYNGEE. Here the CDR3 reads CASSVGGGRSYEQYF. DNA for the CDR3: TGTGCCAGCAGCGTAGGGGGAGGTCGGAGCTACGAGCAGTACTTC.

The genes are TRBV7-9 and TRBJ2-1; 8 bases align to TRBD1. Germline trimming cut 0 bases from V and 8 bases from J; bases unmatched to any gene: 6. From germline, CDR1 is SEHNR and CDR2 FQNEAQ (reference sequence). This CDR3 is built from 15 residues. CDR3 nucleotide sequence: TGTGCCAGCAGCTTAGCGCAGGGACAGGAGGATGAGCAGTTCTTC. Its protein product is CASSLAQGQEDEQFF.

The rearrangement joins TRBV6-6 to TRBJ1-3; no definite D call. Germline values: CDR1 MNHNY, CDR2 SVGAGI (reference sequence). The CDR3 length is 16 residues. The V end lost 0 bases, the J end lost 0 bases, and 9 bases lay between the germline ends. The CDR3 bases are TGTGCCAGCAGTTACTCCTTTAGGAGCTCTGGAAACACCATATATTTT. This sequence encodes CASSYSFRSSGNTIYF.

The chain employs TRBV4-3 and TRBJ2-5; D is perhaps TRBD2 (6 bases). With 2 bases removed from V and 0 bases from J, the gap between germline ends came to 16 bases. The CDR3 consists of 17 residues. CDR1 is LGHNA, CDR2 YSLEER, per germline. CDR3 sequence reads: CASSQSWRGTYQETQYF. CDR3 coding DNA: TGCGCCAGCAGCCAAAGTTGGCGGGGCACGTACCAAGAGACCCAGTACTTC.

This chain uses TRBV9 with TRBJ2-3; 7 bases are shared with TRBD2. After removal of 3 bases from V and 3 bases from J, the junction contained 10 bases not matched to a gene. CDR3 length: 16 residues. Looked up from germline, CDR1 is SGDLS and CDR2 is YYNGEE. The CDR3 loop reads CASSAGWGGGTDTQYF. CDR3 DNA sequence: TGTGCCAGCAGCGCCGGGTGGGGCGGGGGAACAGATACGCAGTATTTT.

V usage is TRBV7-9 and J usage is TRBJ2-5; D gene uncertain. The V end was cut by 5 bases, the J end by 2 bases, with 9 bases between. The germline V gene encodes CDR1 SEHNR and CDR2 FQNEAQ (reference sequence). This CDR3 comprises 13 residues. The CDR3, as DNA: TGTGCCAGCAGCCGTGGAGTGCAAGAGACCCAGTACTTC. Its protein product is CASSRGVQETQYF.

DNA for the CDR3: TGTGCCAGCAGTTTAGGTGGCCATGAGCAGTTCTTC. Translating it yields CASSLGGHEQFF. The chain links TRBV6-5 to TRBJ2-1, with D hard to call. Trimming pared 4 bases from V and 8 bases from J, leaving 9 bases between. This CDR3 is 12 amino acids long. Germline lookup yields CDR1 MNHEY and CDR2 SVGAGI.

This clone was detected once. This chain uses TRBV10-2 with TRBJ1-6; 8 bases map to TRBD1. The CDR3 consists of 13 residues. V gave up 10 bases and J gave up 10 bases; unmatched junction bases: 9. Germline V lookup: CDR1 WSHSY, CDR2 SAAADI. As DNA, the CDR3 is TGCGCCACCACCCAGGGGGCAGGATCACCCCTCCACTTT. Its translation is CATTQGAGSPLHF.

The chain uses TRBV20-1 and TRBJ2-7; D is ambiguous. The CDR3 is made up of 11 amino acids. In germline, CDR1 is DFQATT, CDR2 SNEGSKA (reference sequence). The V gene lost 5 bases and the J gene lost 0 bases, with 5 bases spanning the gap. For the CDR3, the DNA is TGCAGTGCTGAGTCCTCCTACGAGCAGTACTTC. Translating it yields CSAESSYEQYF.

This clone appeared a single time. This chain uses TRBV7-8 with TRBJ1-5, with 8 bases fitting TRBD1. Germline loops: CDR1 SGHVS, CDR2 FQNEAQ. With 5 bases clipped from V and 9 bases from J, the junction kept 12 bases outside the gene matches. This CDR3 has 15 residues. CDR3 amino acids: CASSRQGQGAGPQHF. The CDR3 DNA reads TGTGCCAGCAGCCGCCAAGGTCAGGGGGCAGGGCCCCAGCATTTT.

The gene calls are TRBV2 and TRBJ2-7; D is uncertain. The CDR3 length is 10 residues. Trimming stripped 6 bases from V and 5 bases from J, with 5 bases between. The germline V gene encodes CDR1 SNHLY and CDR2 FYNNEI. CDR3 in DNA: TGTGCCAGCAGCCAGAACGAGCAGTACTTC. Amino acids: CASSQNEQYF.

The chain recombines TRBV4-1 with TRBJ1-2; no firm D call. Trimming took 1 base from V and 8 from J, leaving 14 bases between them. This CDR3 is 14 amino acids long. Germline V gene sequence: CDR1 MGHRA, CDR2 YSYEKL. The DNA for the CDR3 is TGCGCCAGCAGCCAAGTAAGTCAGCTTGAGGGCTACACCTTC. Residues: CASSQVSQLEGYTF.

This chain uses TRBV6-1 with TRBJ1-1; 9 bases agree with TRBD1. V shed 9 bases and J 3 bases; nucleotides not matched to a gene: 5. The CDR3 consists of 13 residues. Germline V gene data show CDR1 as MNHNS and CDR2 as SASEGT. In DNA form, the CDR3 reads TGTGCCAGTACAGGGGGCCCCGACACTGAAGCTTTCTTT. As protein: CASTGGPDTEAFF.

In this sample, this clone turned up once. This rearrangement joins TRBV7-6 to TRBJ2-5; 8 bases match TRBD1. Trimming took 5 bases from V and 0 from J; bases not matched to a gene: 8. Germline loops: CDR1 SGHVS, CDR2 FNYEAQ. The CDR3 totals 16 residues. Written as DNA, the CDR3 is TGTGCCAGCAGCATTCTATACAGGGGGTACCAAGAGACCCAGTACTTC. It encodes CASSILYRGYQETQYF. The variable domain in full, with the rest retrieved from reference TRBV7-6 and TRBJ2-5, is GAGVSQSPRYKVTKRGQDVALRCDPISGHVSLYWYRQALGQGPEFLTYFNYEAQQDKSGLPNDRFSAERPEGSISTLTIQRTEQRDSAMYRCASSILYRGYQETQYFGPGTRLLVL.